Listed below are T cell receptor beta chains from one sample, sequenced in a study of cytomegalovirus exposure and HLA in healthy donors. Data came from immunoSEQ multiplex PCR; TCRdb stores just in-frame clones and leaves some out. The sample lists over 120,000 clones; 75% were seen once. The sequencing sample was made of PBMCs. The origin of the receptors is a man aged 25-45 years in good health and CMV-seronegative. CDR3s include the opening cysteine and the closing phenylalanine or tryptophan. The D gene is left open where the match is weak. For some rows the clone size is stated as once, few or many, or as a class when expanded; others skip it.

TRBJ2-2	TRBV5-1	TRBD1	NA	TGCGCCAGCAGCTTGGCTGGACAGGGGGTAGGAACCGGGGAGCTGTTTTTT	CASSLAGQGVGTGELFF
TRBJ2-7	TRBV4-2	TRBD1	NA	TGTGCCAGCAGCCAAGAACGGACAGGCCGCTCCTACGAGCAGTACTTC	CASSQERTGRSYEQYF
TRBJ1-1	TRBV7-2	TRBD1	NA	TGTGCCAGCAGCCCCGGGACAGGGGTAACTGAAGCTTTCTTT	CASSPGTGVTEAFF
TRBJ2-2	TRBV7-3	TRBD2	NA	TGTGCCAGCAGCTTAGGTAGGACTAGCGGGGGGGCCCCCCCCGGGGAGCTGTTTTTT	CASSLGRTSGGAPPGELFF
TRBJ2-3	TRBV5-4	NA	NA	TGTGCCAGCAGCCCGCGAGAGTTAGATACGCAGTATTTT	CASSPRELDTQYF
TRBJ1-5	TRBV5-1	NA	NA	TGCGCCAGCAGCTTGGATGGGGGCAGACAGCCCCAGCATTTT	CASSLDGGRQPQHF
TRBJ2-7	TRBV4-1	TRBD1	NA	TGCGCCAGCAGCCAATGGGACAGACCCTACGAGCAGTACTTC	CASSQWDRPYEQYF
TRBJ2-3	TRBV28	NA	NA	TGTGCCAGCAGTTATTTAAGCGGCTCCCGGGACAACACAGATACGCAGTATTTT	CASSYLSGSRDNTDTQYF
TRBJ1-2	TRBV7-3	NA	NA	TGTGCCAGCAGCTCGCTCCCGGGGGTTACGAGAGATGGCTACACCTTC	CASSSLPGVTRDGYTF
TRBJ2-7	TRBV4-2	TRBD2	NA	TGTGCCAGCAGCCAAGATCGGAGCGGGGGGACCTACGAGCAGTACTTC	CASSQDRSGGTYEQYF
TRBJ1-5	TRBV30	TRBD1	NA	TGTGCCTGGAGTGTAACAGGGGCCCATCAGCCCCAGCATTTT	CAWSVTGAHQPQHF
TRBJ1-2	TRBV29-1	NA	few	TGCAGCGTAACCGGAGTAGCTCTTAACTATGGCTACACCTTC	CSVTGVALNYGYTF
TRBJ1-5	TRBV6-1	NA	NA	TGTGCCAGCAGTGAAGCAGGGGGACGCAGGCGTCAGCCCCAGCATTTT	CASSEAGGRRRQPQHF
TRBJ2-7	TRBV28	TRBD2	NA	TGTGCCAGCACCACTCCTAGCGGGGCCTACGAGCAGTACTTC	CASTTPSGAYEQYF
TRBJ1-2	TRBV2	NA	once	TGTGCCAGCAGTGAGCGGGACGTTTCCCACTATGGCTACACCTTC	CASSERDVSHYGYTF
TRBJ2-3	TRBV28	TRBD2	once	TGTGCCAGCACCTCCGTGGCTAGCGGGGACTCCACAGATACGCAGTATTTT	CASTSVASGDSTDTQYF
TRBJ1-2	TRBV18	NA	NA	TGTGCCAGCTCACCATCAGGGGTCGATGGCTACACCTTC	CASSPSGVDGYTF
TRBJ1-2	TRBV5-4	NA	NA	TGTGCCAGCAGCGTAACCCCGGGAGGTTTGGGATCTGGCTACACCTTC	CASSVTPGGLGSGYTF
TRBJ2-1	TRBV5-1	TRBD2	NA	TGCGCCAGCAGCTTGATGGCAGGGAGGGAGTTCTTC	CASSLMAGREFF
TRBJ2-1	TRBV5-1	NA	NA	TGCGCCAGCAGCTTGGGCAGCTACAATGAGCAGTTCTTC	CASSLGSYNEQFF
TRBJ2-3	TRBV10-2	TRBD1	NA	TGCGCCACAACCGGGACAGGAACTCGCACAGATACGCAGTATTTT	CATTGTGTRTDTQYF
TRBJ2-7	TRBV30	TRBD1	few	TGTGCCTGGAGTGTAACGACAGGGAGCTCCTACGAGCAGTACTTC	CAWSVTTGSSYEQYF
TRBJ2-7	TRBV6-1	NA	NA	TGTGCCAGCAGTGAAGCACGGGGGTCCGAGCAGTACTTC	CASSEARGSEQYF
TRBJ2-2	TRBV14	NA	NA	TGTGCCAGCAGCCGAGGGACTACCGGGGAGCTGTTTTTT	CASSRGTTGELFF
TRBJ2-6	TRBV5-1	NA	NA	TGCGCCAGCAGCTTGGAGGCAGGTGCGTCTGGGGCCAACGTCCTGACTTTC	CASSLEAGASGANVLTF
TRBJ2-7	TRBV5-1	NA	NA	TGCGCCAGCACCCTTGGGGTGGGGGGAGACGAGCAGTACTTC	CASTLGVGGDEQYF
TRBJ2-2	TRBV28	TRBD2	once	TGTGCCAGCAGCGGACTAGCGGAGAACACCGGGGAGCTGTTTTTT	CASSGLAENTGELFF
TRBJ2-7	TRBV5-5	TRBD1	once	TGTGCCAGCAGCTTGGGGGGGACAGCGGCCTACGAGCAGTACTTC	CASSLGGTAAYEQYF
TRBJ1-1	TRBV11-1	NA	NA	TGTGCCAGCAGCCCCCACCTCGGGGGTAACGGTGAAGCTTTCTTT	CASSPHLGGNGEAFF
TRBJ1-2	TRBV29-1	TRBD1	NA	TGCAGCGTTGCCGGACAGGAGTATGGCTACACCTTC	CSVAGQEYGYTF
TRBJ2-2	TRBV25-1	NA	NA	TGTGCCAGCAGTGAATATCAGGTCACCGGGGAGCTGTTTTTT	CASSEYQVTGELFF
TRBJ2-3	TRBV11-2	TRBD2	once	TGTGCCAGCAGGACACAGATAGCGGGAGGAGCAGATACGCAGTATTTT	CASRTQIAGGADTQYF
TRBJ2-7	TRBV21-1	NA	once	TGTGCCAGCAGCAACAGGGGTCGGGAGCAGTACTTC	CASSNRGREQYF
TRBJ2-5	TRBV18	NA	NA	TGTGCCAGCTCACCCCCAGGTCAAGAGACCCAGTACTTC	CASSPPGQETQYF
TRBJ1-1	TRBV29-1	TRBD1	NA	TGCAGCGGCCGACAGGGTATCGTCACTGAAGCTTTCTTT	CSGRQGIVTEAFF